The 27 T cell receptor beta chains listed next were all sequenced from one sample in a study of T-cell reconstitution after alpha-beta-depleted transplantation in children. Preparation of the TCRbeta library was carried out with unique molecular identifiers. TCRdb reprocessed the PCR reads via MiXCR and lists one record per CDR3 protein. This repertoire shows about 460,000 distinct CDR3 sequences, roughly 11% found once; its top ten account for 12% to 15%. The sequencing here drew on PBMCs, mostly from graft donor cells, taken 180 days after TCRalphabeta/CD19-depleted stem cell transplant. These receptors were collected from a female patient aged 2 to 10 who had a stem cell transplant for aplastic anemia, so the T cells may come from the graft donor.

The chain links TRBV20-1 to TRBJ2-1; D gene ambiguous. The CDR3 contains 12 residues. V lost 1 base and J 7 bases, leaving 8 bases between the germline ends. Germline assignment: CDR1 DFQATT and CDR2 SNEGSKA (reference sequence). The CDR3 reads CSARVIWNEQFF. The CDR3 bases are TGCAGTGCTAGAGTTATTTGGAATGAGCAGTTCTTC.

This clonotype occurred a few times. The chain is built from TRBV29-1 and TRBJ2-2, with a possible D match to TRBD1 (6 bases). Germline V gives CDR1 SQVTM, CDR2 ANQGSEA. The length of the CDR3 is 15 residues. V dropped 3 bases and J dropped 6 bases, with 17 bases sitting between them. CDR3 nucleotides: TGCAGCGTTGATGGGGGCAGGGGTTCTCCCGGGGAGCTGTTTTTT. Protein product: CSVDGGRGSPGELFF.

Here the CDR3 reads CASSPLVGWRSDANYGYTF. CDR3 DNA: TGTGCCAGCAGCCCTCTTGTTGGATGGAGGAGTGATGCTAACTATGGCTACACCTTC. The V call is TRBV5-6, the J call TRBJ1-2, with unresolved D. Germline assignment: CDR1 SGHDT and CDR2 YYEEEE. The CDR3 is made up of 19 amino acids. V shed 4 bases and J shed 0 bases, with 25 bases lying between them.

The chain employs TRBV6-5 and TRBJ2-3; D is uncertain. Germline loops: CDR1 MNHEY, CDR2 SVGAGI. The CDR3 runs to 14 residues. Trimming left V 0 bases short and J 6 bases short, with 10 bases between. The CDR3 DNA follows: TGTGCCAGCAGTTACTCGTTCGCCAGGGATACGCAGTATTTT. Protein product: CASSYSFARDTQYF.

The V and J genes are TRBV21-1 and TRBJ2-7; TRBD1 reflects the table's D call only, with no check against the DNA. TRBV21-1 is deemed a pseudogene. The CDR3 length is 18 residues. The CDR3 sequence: CASSKRKGPHPETYEQYF. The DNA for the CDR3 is TGTGCCAGCAGCAAACGGAAGGGGCCGCACCCCGAGACCTACGAGCAGTACTTC.

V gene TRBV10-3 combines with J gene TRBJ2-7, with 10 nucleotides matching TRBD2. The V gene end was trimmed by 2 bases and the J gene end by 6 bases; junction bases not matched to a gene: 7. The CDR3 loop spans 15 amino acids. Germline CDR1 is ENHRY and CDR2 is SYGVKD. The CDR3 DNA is TGTGCCATCAGTGAGCCCACTTTAGCGGGAGGCGAGCAGTACGTC. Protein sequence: CAISEPTLAGGEQYV.

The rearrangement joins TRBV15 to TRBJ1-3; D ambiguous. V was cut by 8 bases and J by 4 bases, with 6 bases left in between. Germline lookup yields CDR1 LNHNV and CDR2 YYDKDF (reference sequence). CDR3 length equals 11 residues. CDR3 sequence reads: CATAWGNTIYF. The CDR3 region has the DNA TGTGCCACCGCTTGGGGAAACACCATATATTTT.

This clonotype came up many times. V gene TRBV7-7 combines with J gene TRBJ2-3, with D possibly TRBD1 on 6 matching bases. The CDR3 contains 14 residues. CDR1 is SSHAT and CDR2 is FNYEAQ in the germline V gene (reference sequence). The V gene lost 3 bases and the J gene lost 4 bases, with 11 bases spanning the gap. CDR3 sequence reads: CASSFGRGADTQYF. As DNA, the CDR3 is TGTGCCAGCAGCTTCGGCAGGGGCGCAGATACGCAGTATTTT.

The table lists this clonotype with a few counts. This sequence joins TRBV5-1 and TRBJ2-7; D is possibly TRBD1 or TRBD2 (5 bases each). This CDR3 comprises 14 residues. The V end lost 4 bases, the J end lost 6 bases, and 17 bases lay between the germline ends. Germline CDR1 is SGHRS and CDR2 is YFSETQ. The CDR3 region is CASSGLGPRGEQYF. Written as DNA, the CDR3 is TGCGCCAGCAGCGGTTTGGGACCCCGAGGCGAGCAGTACTTC.

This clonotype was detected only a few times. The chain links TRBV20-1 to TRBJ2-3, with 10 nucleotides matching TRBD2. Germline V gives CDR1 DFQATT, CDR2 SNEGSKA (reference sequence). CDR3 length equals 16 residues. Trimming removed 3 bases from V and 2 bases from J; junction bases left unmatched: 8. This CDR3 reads CSARKRAGGYTDTQYF. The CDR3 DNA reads TGCAGTGCTAGGAAAAGAGCGGGAGGGTACACAGATACGCAGTATTTT.

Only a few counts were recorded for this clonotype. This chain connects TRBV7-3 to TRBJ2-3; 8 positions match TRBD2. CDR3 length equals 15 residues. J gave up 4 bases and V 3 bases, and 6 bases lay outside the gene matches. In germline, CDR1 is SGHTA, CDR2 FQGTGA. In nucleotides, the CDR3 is TGTGCCAGCAGCTTGACGGGAGGGTCGGCAGATACGCAGTATTTT. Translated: CASSLTGGSADTQYF.

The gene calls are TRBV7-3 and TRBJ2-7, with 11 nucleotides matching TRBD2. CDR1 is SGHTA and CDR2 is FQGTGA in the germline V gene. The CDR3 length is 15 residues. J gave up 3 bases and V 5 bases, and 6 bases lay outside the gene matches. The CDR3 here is CASSPSSGRHYEQYF. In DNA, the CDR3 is TGTGCCAGCAGCCCGTCTAGCGGGAGGCACTACGAGCAGTACTTC.

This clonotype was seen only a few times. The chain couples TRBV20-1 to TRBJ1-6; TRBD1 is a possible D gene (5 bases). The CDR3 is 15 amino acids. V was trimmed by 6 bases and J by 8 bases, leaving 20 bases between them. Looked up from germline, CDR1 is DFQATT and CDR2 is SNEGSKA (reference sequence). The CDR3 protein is CSAPPVGESHSPLHF. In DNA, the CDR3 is TGCAGTGCCCCGCCGGTAGGGGAGAGTCATTCACCCCTCCACTTT.

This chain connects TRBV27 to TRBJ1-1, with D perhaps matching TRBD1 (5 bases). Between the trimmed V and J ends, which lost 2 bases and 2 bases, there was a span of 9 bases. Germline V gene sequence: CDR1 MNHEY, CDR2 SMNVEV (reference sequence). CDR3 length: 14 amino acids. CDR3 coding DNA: TGTGCCAGCAGTTTAATCAGGGATAACACTGAAGCTTTCTTT. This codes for CASSLIRDNTEAFF.

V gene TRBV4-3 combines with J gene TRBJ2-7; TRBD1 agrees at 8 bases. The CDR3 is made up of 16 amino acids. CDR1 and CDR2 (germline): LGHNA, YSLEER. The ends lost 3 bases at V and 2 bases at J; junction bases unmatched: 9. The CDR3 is CASSQALAGGPYEQYV. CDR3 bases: TGCGCCAGCAGCCAGGCCCTGGCAGGGGGCCCCTACGAGCAGTACGTC.

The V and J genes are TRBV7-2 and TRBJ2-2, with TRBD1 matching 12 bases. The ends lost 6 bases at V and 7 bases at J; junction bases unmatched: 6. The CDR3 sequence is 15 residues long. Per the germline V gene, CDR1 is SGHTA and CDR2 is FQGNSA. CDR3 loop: CASRMGQGAGGELFF. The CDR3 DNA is TGTGCCAGCAGAATGGGACAGGGGGCGGGCGGGGAGCTGTTTTTT. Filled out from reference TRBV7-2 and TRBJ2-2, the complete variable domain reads GAGVSQSPSNKVTEKGKDVELRCDPISGHTALYWYRQSLGQGLEFLIYFQGNSAPDKSGLPSDRFSAERTGGSVSTLTIQRTQQEDSAVYLCASRMGQGAGGELFFGEGSRLTVL.

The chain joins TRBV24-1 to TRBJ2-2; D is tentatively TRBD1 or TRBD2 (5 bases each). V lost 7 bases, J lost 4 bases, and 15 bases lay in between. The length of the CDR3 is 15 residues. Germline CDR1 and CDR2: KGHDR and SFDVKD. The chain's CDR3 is CATRGEGQSTGELFF. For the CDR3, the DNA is TGTGCCACCAGGGGGGAAGGGCAGAGCACCGGGGAGCTGTTTTTT.

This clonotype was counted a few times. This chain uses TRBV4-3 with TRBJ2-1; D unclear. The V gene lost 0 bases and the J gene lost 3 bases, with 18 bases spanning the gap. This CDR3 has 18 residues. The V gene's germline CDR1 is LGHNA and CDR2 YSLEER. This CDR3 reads CASSQDKRLVLYYNEQFF. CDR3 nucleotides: TGCGCCAGCAGCCAAGATAAGAGGCTAGTTCTCTACTACAATGAGCAGTTCTTC.

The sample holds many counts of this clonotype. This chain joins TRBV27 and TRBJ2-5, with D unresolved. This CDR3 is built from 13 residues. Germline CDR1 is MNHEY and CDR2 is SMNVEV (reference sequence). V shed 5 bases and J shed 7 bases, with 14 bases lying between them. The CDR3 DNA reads TGTGCCAGCAGTCCCCTCACGAGTGGGACCCAGTACTTC. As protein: CASSPLTSGTQYF.

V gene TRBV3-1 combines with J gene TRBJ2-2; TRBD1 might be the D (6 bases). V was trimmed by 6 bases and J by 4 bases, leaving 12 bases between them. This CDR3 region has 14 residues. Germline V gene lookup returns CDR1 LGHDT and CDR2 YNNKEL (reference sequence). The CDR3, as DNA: TGTGCCAGCAGTCTTCGAGGGGGCACCGGGGAGCTGTTTTTT. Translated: CASSLRGGTGELFF.

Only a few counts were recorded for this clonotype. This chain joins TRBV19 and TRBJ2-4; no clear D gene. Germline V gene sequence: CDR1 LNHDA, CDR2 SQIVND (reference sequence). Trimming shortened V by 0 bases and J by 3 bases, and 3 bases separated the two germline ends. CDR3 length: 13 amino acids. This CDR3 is CASSIERKNIQYF. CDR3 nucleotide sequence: TGTGCCAGTAGTATAGAACGCAAAAACATTCAGTACTTC.

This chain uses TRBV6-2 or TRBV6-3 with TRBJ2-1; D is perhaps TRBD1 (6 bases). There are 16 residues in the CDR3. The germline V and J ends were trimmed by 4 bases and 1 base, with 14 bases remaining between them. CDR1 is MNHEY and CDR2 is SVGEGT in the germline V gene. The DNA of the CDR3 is TGTGCCAGCAGTTTCACAGGGAAGGGATCCTACAATGAGCAGTTCTTC. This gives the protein CASSFTGKGSYNEQFF.

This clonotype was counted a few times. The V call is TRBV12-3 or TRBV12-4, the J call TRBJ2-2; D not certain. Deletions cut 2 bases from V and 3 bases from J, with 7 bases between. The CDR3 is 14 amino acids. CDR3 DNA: TGTGCCAGCAGTTTAAACCTTTACACCGGGGAGCTGTTTTTT. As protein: CASSLNLYTGELFF.

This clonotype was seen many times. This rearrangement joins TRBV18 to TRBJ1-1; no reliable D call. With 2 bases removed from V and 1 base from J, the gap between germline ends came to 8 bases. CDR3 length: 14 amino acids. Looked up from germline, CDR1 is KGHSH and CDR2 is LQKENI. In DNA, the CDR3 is TGTGCCAGCTCACCATCACTACCGAACACTGAAGCTTTCTTT. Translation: CASSPSLPNTEAFF. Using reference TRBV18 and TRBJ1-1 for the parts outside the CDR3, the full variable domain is NAGVMQNPRHLVRRRGQEARLRCSPMKGHSHVYWYRQLPEEGLKFMVYLQKENIIDESGMPKERFSAEFPKEGPSILRIQQVVRGDSAAYFCASSPSLPNTEAFFGQGTRLTVV.

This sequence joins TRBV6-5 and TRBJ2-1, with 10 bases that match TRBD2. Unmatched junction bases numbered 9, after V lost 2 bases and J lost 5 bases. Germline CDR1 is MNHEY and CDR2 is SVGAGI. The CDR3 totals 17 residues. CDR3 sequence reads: CASSYTYKREGDNEQFF. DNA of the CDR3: TGTGCCAGCAGTTACACCTACAAGCGGGAGGGGGACAATGAGCAGTTCTTC.

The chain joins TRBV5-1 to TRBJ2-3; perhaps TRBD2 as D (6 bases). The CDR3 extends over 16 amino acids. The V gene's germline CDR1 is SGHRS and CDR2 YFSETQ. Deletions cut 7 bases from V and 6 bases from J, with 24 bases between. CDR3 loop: CASSKPSGLTSDTQYF. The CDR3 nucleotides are TGCGCCAGCTCCAAACCCTCGGGACTTACGAGTGATACGCAGTATTTT. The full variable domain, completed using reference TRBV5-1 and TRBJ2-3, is KAGVTQTPRYLIKTRGQQVTLSCSPISGHRSVSWYQQTPGQGLQFLFEYFSETQRNKGNFPGRFSGRQFSNSRSEMNVSTLELGDSALYLCASSKPSGLTSDTQYFGPGTRLTVL.

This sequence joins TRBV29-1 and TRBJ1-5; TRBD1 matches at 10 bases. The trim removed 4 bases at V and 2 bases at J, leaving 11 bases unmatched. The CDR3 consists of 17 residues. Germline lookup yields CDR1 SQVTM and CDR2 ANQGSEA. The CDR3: CSVGGTGAGPGNQPQHF. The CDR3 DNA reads TGCAGCGTTGGCGGGACAGGGGCAGGTCCGGGCAATCAGCCCCAGCATTTT.